The TCR beta chain under discussion was sequenced for a study of post-analysis software for immune sequencing data. In regard to this clonotype: The antigen remains unidentified.

Findings and caveats of the study: With TRBV5-6, TRBV5-1 and TRBV20-1 included, about 5 TRBV segments were more frequent in patients than in controls.

Unique molecular identifiers were carried by the TCR beta cDNA libraries. Each CDR3 protein gets one entry after TCRdb re-called the PCR reads with MiXCR. The sample holds roughly 700,000 distinct CDR3 sequences, 30% seen once. Germline CDR1 and CDR2: SGHVS and FNYEAQ. Trimming took off 3 bases at V and 9 bases at J, with 9 bases between the two ends. The CDR3 consists of 12 residues. This TCR was sampled from a girl aged 5-17 years with multiple sclerosis. The V gene is TRBV7-6, the J gene TRBJ2-1; D is uncertain. Source material: blood. For the CDR3, the DNA is TGTGCCAGCAGCTTTCCGTGGGGTGAGCAGTTCTTC. It translates to CASSFPWGEQFF.